The 19 T cell receptor beta chains below were found in one sample sequenced in a study of T cells after somatic rescue of genetic block (dated by TCRdb to 2020 to 2021). Libraries were made using the immunoSEQ multiplex PCR assay. This is the immuneACCESS table as TCRdb keeps it, with only in-frame sequences that have V and J called. A part of the clones is gone; compared with another copy, unresolved V genes explain less than half, and the rest is unexplained. In all, the sample holds tens of thousands of clones, and 92% of those were seen once. The top ten constitute just under 3% of the sample. Sequencing was carried out using peripheral blood mononuclear cells (PBMCs). These receptors came from a man in his forties.

V is TRBV5-4 and J is TRBJ1-1, with D possibly being TRBD1 (5 bases). The germline gives CDR1 SGHNT, CDR2 YYREEE (reference sequence). The CDR3 extends over 14 amino acids. Trimming stripped 4 bases from V and 1 base from J, with 11 bases between. The CDR3 sequence is CASSNRMGNTEAFF. DNA for the CDR3: TGTGCCAGCAGCAACAGGATGGGGAACACTGAAGCTTTCTTT.

This clone appeared a single time. The chain is built from TRBV5-1 and TRBJ2-7; D is ambiguous. In germline, CDR1 is SGHRS, CDR2 YFSETQ. The CDR3 length is 13 residues. The germline V and J ends were trimmed by 0 bases and 2 bases, with 6 bases remaining between them. CDR3 amino acids: CASSLDSPYEQYF. CDR3 bases: TGCGCCAGCAGCTTGGATAGCCCCTACGAGCAGTACTTC.

This chain joins TRBV27 and TRBJ2-7, with 10 bases lining up with TRBD1. Germline lookup yields CDR1 MNHEY and CDR2 SMNVEV (reference sequence). This CDR3 contains 16 residues. V shed 5 bases, J shed 4 bases, and the junction held 11 bases outside the gene matches. The CDR3 loop is CASSPTRQGARYEQYF. The CDR3 DNA is TGTGCCAGCAGTCCCACTAGACAGGGGGCGCGTTACGAGCAGTACTTC.

This sequence joins TRBV7-8 and TRBJ2-7; weak D call: TRBD2 (7 bases). V lost 5 bases to trimming and J lost 5 bases, with 19 bases between them. In germline, CDR1 is SGHVS, CDR2 FQNEAQ. CDR3 length equals 15 residues. This CDR3 is CASSPSRGAPNEQYF. Written as DNA, the CDR3 is TGTGCCAGCAGCCCAAGCCGGGGGGCGCCGAACGAGCAGTACTTC.

The chain links TRBV2 to TRBJ1-3; D possibly corresponds to TRBD1 (6 bases). Trimming removed 1 base from V and 8 bases from J, with 12 bases in between. The CDR3 loop spans 14 amino acids. Germline V gene data show CDR1 as SNHLY and CDR2 as FYNNEI. The CDR3 DNA is TGTGCCAGCAGTGAAGACAGGGCAGGGTACACCATATATTTT. Residues: CASSEDRAGYTIYF.

The genes are TRBV5-1 and TRBJ1-1, with D perhaps matching TRBD1 (5 bases). Germline CDR1 and CDR2: SGHRS and YFSETQ. The CDR3 consists of 14 residues. Trimming left V 4 bases short and J 1 base short, with 11 bases between. CDR3 loop: CASSEGTANTEAFF. For the CDR3, the DNA is TGCGCCAGCAGCGAAGGGACGGCGAACACTGAAGCTTTCTTT.

CDR3 residues: CATRTGNTEAFF. The CDR3 DNA reads TGTGCCACGAGGACGGGGAACACTGAAGCTTTCTTT. The J gene is TRBJ1-1, the V gene TRBV27; no reliable D call. The V end was cut by 10 bases, the J end by 1 base, with 10 bases between. The CDR3 sequence is 12 residues long. CDR1 is MNHEY and CDR2 is SMNVEV in the germline V gene (reference sequence).

This clone was observed once. J is TRBJ1-1 and V is TRBV6-1, with D perhaps matching TRBD1 (6 bases). CDR3 size: 14 residues. Looked up from germline, CDR1 is MNHNS and CDR2 is SASEGT. V was cut by 3 bases and J by 7 bases, with 15 bases left in between. The CDR3: CASSDYDRLSEAFF. DNA of the CDR3: TGTGCCAGCAGTGATTATGACAGGTTGAGTGAAGCTTTCTTT.

J is TRBJ2-7 and V is TRBV19; D remains unclear. The CDR3 spans 13 residues. The germline gives CDR1 LNHDA, CDR2 SQIVND (reference sequence). V dropped 1 base and J dropped 2 bases, with 6 bases sitting between them. The CDR3 nucleotides are TGTGCCAGTAGTATAGCGGATACCTACGAGCAGTACTTC. Translation: CASSIADTYEQYF.

CDR3 coding DNA: TGTGCCAGCAGCTCGCTAGCGTGGAGCTCTGGAAACACCATATATTTT. Its translation: CASSSLAWSSGNTIYF. The J gene is TRBJ1-3, the V gene TRBV7-2; no clear D gene. Trimming took 4 bases from V and 0 from J, leaving 13 bases between them. Germline CDR1 is SGHTA and CDR2 is FQGNSA. The CDR3 loop spans 16 amino acids.

Worth noting for this clone: The sample contains more than one DNA sequence encoding this CDR3. The rearrangement uses TRBV5-1 and TRBJ2-3; 10 nucleotides agree with TRBD1. The CDR3 totals 15 residues. CDR1 SGHRS and CDR2 YFSETQ come from the germline V gene. The ends lost 6 bases at V and 4 bases at J; junction bases unmatched: 8. The CDR3 region is CASTEGQGKADTQYF. The CDR3 bases are TGCGCCAGCACCGAGGGACAGGGGAAGGCAGATACGCAGTATTTT. The full variable domain, with the rest looked up from reference TRBV5-1 and TRBJ2-3, is KAGVTQTPRYLIKTRGQQVTLSCSPISGHRSVSWYQQTPGQGLQFLFEYFSETQRNKGNFPGRFSGRQFSNSRSEMNVSTLELGDSALYLCASTEGQGKADTQYFGPGTRLTVL.

V and J are TRBV11-2 and TRBJ2-2; D possibly matches TRBD1 or TRBD2 (6 bases each). The CDR3 extends over 19 amino acids. Trimming took 1 base from V and 3 from J, leaving 21 bases between them. The germline V gene has CDR1 SGHAT and CDR2 FQNNGV. CDR3 sequence reads: CASSLVARGGFGHTGELFF. Here the CDR3 DNA reads TGTGCCAGCAGCTTAGTAGCGAGAGGGGGGTTTGGACACACCGGGGAGCTGTTTTTT.

The V and J genes are TRBV27 and TRBJ1-2; D is undetermined. V lost 5 bases, J lost 4 bases, and 14 bases lay in between. Germline V gene lookup returns CDR1 MNHEY and CDR2 SMNVEV (reference sequence). The CDR3 covers 14 residues. The CDR3 spells CASSPRNAAYGYTF. Here the CDR3 DNA reads TGTGCCAGCAGTCCCCGAAACGCCGCCTATGGCTACACCTTC.

The chain uses TRBV5-1 and TRBJ2-5, with 10 positions matching TRBD2. The CDR3 has 15 amino acids. CDR1 and CDR2 from the germline V gene are SGHRS and YFSETQ. The V and J ends lost 5 bases and 6 bases, in that order; junction bases with no gene match: 10. CDR3 in DNA: TGCGCCAGCAGGCCCCCGGGACTAGCGTTACAGACCCAGTACTTC. It encodes CASRPPGLALQTQYF.

The CDR3 sequence is CASSVGLDFYTDTQYF. The CDR3 nucleotides read TGTGCCAGCAGCGTAGGACTAGACTTTTACACAGATACGCAGTATTTT. This chain links TRBV9 with TRBJ2-3; D might be TRBD2 (6 bases). The germline CDR1 and CDR2 sequences are SGDLS and YYNGEE. V lost 0 bases to trimming and J lost 2 bases, with 13 bases between them. CDR3 size: 16 residues.

V usage is TRBV6-5 and J usage is TRBJ2-2; 7 bases fit TRBD1. This CDR3 region has 15 residues. Germline lookup yields CDR1 MNHEY and CDR2 SVGAGI. V shed 6 bases, J shed 0 bases, and the junction held 4 bases outside the gene matches. The CDR3 DNA reads TGTGCCAGCAGCTCCGGGACAGCGAACACCGGGGAGCTGTTTTTT. Translated, it gives CASSSGTANTGELFF.

V gene TRBV18 combines with J gene TRBJ2-7; unclear D gene. The V end was cut by 1 base, the J end by 3 bases, with 4 bases between. Germline CDR1 KGHSH, CDR2 LQKENI. This CDR3 spans 12 amino acids. CDR3 bases: TGTGCCAGCTCACCACGGCGCTACGAGCAGTACTTC. It encodes CASSPRRYEQYF.

This chain uses TRBV7-2 with TRBJ2-7; no clear D gene. The length of the CDR3 is 15 residues. V gave up 2 bases and J gave up 2 bases, with 13 bases separating them. In germline, CDR1 is SGHTA, CDR2 FQGNSA. The CDR3 is CASSLTPQTAYEQYF. CDR3 bases: TGTGCCAGCAGCTTAACCCCACAGACTGCCTACGAGCAGTACTTC. The whole variable domain, filled in from reference TRBV7-2 and TRBJ2-7, reads GAGVSQSPSNKVTEKGKDVELRCDPISGHTALYWYRQSLGQGLEFLIYFQGNSAPDKSGLPSDRFSAERTGGSVSTLTIQRTQQEDSAVYLCASSLTPQTAYEQYFGPGTRLTVT.

A note on this clone: The sample contains more than one DNA sequence encoding this CDR3. The chain carries TRBV28 and TRBJ2-7; either TRBD1 or TRBD2 may supply D (5 bases each). V lost 2 bases and J 3 bases, leaving 5 bases between the germline ends. Looked up from germline, CDR1 is MDHEN and CDR2 is SYDVKM. CDR3 length: 12 amino acids. The CDR3 reads CASSLGGYEQYF. CDR3 DNA: TGTGCCAGCAGTTTAGGGGGCTACGAGCAGTACTTC. Filled out from reference TRBV28 and TRBJ2-7, the complete variable domain reads DVKVTQSSRYLVKRTGEKVFLECVQDMDHENMFWYRQDPGLGLRLIYFSYDVKMKEKGDIPEGYSVSREKKERFSLILESASTNQTSMYLCASSLGGYEQYFGPGTRLTVT.